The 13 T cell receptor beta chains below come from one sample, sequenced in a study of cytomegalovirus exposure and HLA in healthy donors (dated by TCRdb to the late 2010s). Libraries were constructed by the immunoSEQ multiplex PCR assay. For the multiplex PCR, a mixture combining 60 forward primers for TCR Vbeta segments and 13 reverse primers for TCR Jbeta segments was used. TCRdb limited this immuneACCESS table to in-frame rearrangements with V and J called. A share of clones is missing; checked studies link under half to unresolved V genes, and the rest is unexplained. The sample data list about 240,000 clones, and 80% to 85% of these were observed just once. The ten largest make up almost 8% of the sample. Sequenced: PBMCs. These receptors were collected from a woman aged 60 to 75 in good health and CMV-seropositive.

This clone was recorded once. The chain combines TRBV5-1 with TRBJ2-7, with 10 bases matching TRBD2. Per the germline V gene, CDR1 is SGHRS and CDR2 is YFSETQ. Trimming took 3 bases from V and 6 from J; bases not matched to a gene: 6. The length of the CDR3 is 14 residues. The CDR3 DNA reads TGCGCCAGCAGCTATCTAGCGGGAGCTGGCGAGCAGTACTTC. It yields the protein CASSYLAGAGEQYF.

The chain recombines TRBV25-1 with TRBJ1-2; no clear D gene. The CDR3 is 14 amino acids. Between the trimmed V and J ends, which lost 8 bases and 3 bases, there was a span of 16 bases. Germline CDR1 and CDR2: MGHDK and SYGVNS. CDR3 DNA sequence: TGTGCCAGCTTATCGGAAGGCGGTGACTATGGCTACACCTTC. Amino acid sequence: CASLSEGGDYGYTF.

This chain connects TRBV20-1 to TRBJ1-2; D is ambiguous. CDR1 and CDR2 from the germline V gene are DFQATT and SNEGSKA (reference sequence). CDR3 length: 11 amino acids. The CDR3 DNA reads TGCTATCCCTACCCCCGCGGTGGCTACACCTTC. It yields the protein CYPYPRGGYTF.

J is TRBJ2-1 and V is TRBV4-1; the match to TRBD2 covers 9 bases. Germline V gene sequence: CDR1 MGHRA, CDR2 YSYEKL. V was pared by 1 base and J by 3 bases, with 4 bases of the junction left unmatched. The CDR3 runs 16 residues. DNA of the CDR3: TGCGCCAGCAGCCAAGTCGTAGCGGGGGACTACAATGAGCAGTTCTTC. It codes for CASSQVVAGDYNEQFF.

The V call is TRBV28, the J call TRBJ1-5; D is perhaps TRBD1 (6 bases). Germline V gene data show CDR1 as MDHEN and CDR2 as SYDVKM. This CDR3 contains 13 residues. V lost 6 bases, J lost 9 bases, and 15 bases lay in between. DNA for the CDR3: TGTGCCAGCAGAACGACAGGAGTACTGCCCCAGCATTTT. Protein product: CASRTTGVLPQHF.

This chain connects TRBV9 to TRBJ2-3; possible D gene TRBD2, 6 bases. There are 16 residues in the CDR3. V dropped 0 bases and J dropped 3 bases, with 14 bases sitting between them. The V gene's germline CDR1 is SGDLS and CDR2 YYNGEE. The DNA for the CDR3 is TGTGCCAGCAGCGTAGCTTGGGCGGGACGAACAGATACGCAGTATTTT. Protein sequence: CASSVAWAGRTDTQYF.

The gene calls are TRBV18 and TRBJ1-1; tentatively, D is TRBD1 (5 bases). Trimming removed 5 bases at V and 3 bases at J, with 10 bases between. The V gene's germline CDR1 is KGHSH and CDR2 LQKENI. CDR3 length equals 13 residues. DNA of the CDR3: TGTGCCAGCTCAACGACAGTCGACACTGAAGCTTTCTTT. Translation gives CASSTTVDTEAFF.

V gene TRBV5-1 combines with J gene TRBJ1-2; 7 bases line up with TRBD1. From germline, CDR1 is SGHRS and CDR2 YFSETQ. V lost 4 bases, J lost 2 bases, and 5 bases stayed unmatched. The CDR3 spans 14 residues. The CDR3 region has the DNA TGCGCCAGCAGCACCTTGACAGGGAACTATGGCTACACCTTC. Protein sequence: CASSTLTGNYGYTF.

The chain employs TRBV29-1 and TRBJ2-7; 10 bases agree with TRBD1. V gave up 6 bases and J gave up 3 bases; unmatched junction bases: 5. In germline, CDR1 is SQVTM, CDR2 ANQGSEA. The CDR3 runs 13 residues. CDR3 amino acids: CSVADRGGYEQYF. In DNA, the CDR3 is TGCAGCGTCGCGGACAGGGGGGGCTACGAGCAGTACTTC.

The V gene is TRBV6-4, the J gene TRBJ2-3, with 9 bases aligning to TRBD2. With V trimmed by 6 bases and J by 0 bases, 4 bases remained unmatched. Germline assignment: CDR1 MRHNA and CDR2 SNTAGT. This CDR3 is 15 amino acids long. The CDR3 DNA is TGTGCCAGCAGCTCTAGCGGGGCAAGCACAGATACGCAGTATTTT. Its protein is CASSSSGASTDTQYF.

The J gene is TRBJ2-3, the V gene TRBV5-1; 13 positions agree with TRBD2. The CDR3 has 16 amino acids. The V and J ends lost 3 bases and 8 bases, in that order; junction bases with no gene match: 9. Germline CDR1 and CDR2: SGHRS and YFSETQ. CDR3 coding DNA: TGCGCCAGCAGCTACGGACTAGCGGGAGATTTGGGTACGCAGTATTTT. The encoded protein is CASSYGLAGDLGTQYF.

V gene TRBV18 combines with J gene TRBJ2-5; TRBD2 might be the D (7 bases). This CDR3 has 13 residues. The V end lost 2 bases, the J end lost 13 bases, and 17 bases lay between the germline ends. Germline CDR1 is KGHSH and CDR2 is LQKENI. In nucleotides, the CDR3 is TGTGCCAGCTCACCAAACAGGGAGGGCGAGCGGTACTTC. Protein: CASSPNREGERYF.

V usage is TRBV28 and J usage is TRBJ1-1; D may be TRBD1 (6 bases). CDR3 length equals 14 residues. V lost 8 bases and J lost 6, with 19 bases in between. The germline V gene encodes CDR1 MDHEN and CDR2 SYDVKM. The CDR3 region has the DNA TGTGCCAGCGGGGGCAGGATACCGTTTGCTGAAGCTTTCTTT. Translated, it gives CASGGRIPFAEAFF.